The present T cell receptor (beta chain) was sequenced within a study of CD8 T cells in Susac syndrome. Germline V CDR1 and CDR2: SNHLY, FYNNEI. The CDR3 is 14 amino acids. Losses at the gene ends were 4 bases for V and 6 bases for J; bases not matched to a gene: 4. Reverse transcription of about 0.45 to 1 ug RNA was carried out with random hexamers. By means of immunoSEQ multiplex PCR, TCR beta CDR3 spanning 54 Vbeta and 13 Jbeta underwent amplification. From the immunoSEQ multiplex PCR reads, TCRdb called clonotypes with MiXCR, one entry per CDR3 protein. Of 95,000 to 150,000 distinct CDR3 sequences listed, about 93% were seen once; the top ten hold roughly 0.095%. Sequencing of TCR beta, carried out with a high-throughput approach, was applied to CD8+ and CD4+ T cells from the blood. Matching for age and sex applied to the controls, who were healthy donors. The authors negatively isolated CD8+ and CD4+ T cells and FACS-enriched TEMRA cells.

The specimen sequenced was CD4+ T cells from PBMCs. The TCR originated in a human donor in good health. This chain uses TRBV2 with TRBJ1-4; TRBD1 matches 8 bases. The CDR3 DNA sequence: TGTGCCAGCAGTGGGGCCAGGGGGCATGAAAAACTGTTTTTT. Residues: CASSGARGHEKLFF.